The 8 T cell receptor beta chains below were found in one sample sequenced in a study of blood T cell repertoires in COVID-19. Here immunoSEQ multiplex PCR was the method, and the copy in TCRdb shows in-frame clones only, minus some. The sample lists approximately 400,000 clones, around 88% seen once, with over 9.5% in the top ten. The material sequenced was peripheral blood. The source is a woman between 45 and 60 years old with COVID-19, enrolled during active disease.

The chain is built from TRBV18 and TRBJ1-2, with a possible D match to TRBD1 (5 bases). Germline-derived CDR1 and CDR2 are KGHSH and LQKENI. V gave up 6 bases and J gave up 2 bases, with 10 bases separating them. The CDR3 consists of 13 residues. As DNA, the CDR3 is TGTGCCAGCTCCCAGGACAACAACTATGGCTACACCTTC. Residues: CASSQDNNYGYTF.

About this clone itself: The identical CDR3 is also encoded by other nucleotide sequences in the sample. V gene TRBV29-1 combines with J gene TRBJ1-2, with D tentatively TRBD1 (6 bases). The CDR3 has 13 residues. In germline, CDR1 is SQVTM, CDR2 ANQGSEA. The ends were cut back, 3 bases at V and 0 bases at J, with 8 bases in the middle. CDR3: CSVEDRTNYGYTF. CDR3 coding DNA: TGCAGCGTTGAGGACAGAACTAACTATGGCTACACCTTC.

This chain links TRBV30 with TRBJ1-2, with a possible D match to TRBD1 (5 bases). CDR3 size: 15 residues. Trimming cost V 3 bases and J 4 bases, with 18 bases left between them. The germline V gene has CDR1 GTSNPN and CDR2 SVGIG (reference sequence). Written as DNA, the CDR3 is TGTGCCTGGAGGAATCCGACAGACGTGGGCTATGGCTACACCTTC. This encodes CAWRNPTDVGYGYTF. Together with reference TRBV30 and TRBJ1-2, the CDR3 gives the full variable domain: SQTIHQWPATLVQPVGSPLSLECTVEGTSNPNLYWYRQAAGRGLQLLFYSVGIGQISSEVPQNLSASRPQDRQFILSSKKLLLSDSGFYLCAWRNPTDVGYGYTFGSGTRLTVV.

V is TRBV12-3 or TRBV12-4 and J is TRBJ1-4; D remains unclear. The CDR3 covers 13 residues. V lost 7 bases to trimming and J lost 10 bases, with 16 bases between them. CDR3 protein: CASIGSGSRKLFF. The CDR3, as DNA: TGTGCCAGCATAGGATCTGGGAGTCGAAAACTGTTTTTT.

The V call is TRBV5-1, the J call TRBJ1-4, with 7 bases that match TRBD1. Looked up from germline, CDR1 is SGHRS and CDR2 is YFSETQ. With 3 bases clipped from V and 4 bases from J, the junction kept 15 bases outside the gene matches. CDR3 size: 18 residues. The CDR3 coding sequence is TGCGCCAGCAGCTCCGCCGGGACAGAGACATCAGTTAATGAAAAACTGTTTTTT. Protein: CASSSAGTETSVNEKLFF. The whole variable domain, remainder taken from reference TRBV5-1 and TRBJ1-4, is KAGVTQTPRYLIKTRGQQVTLSCSPISGHRSVSWYQQTPGQGLQFLFEYFSETQRNKGNFPGRFSGRQFSNSRSEMNVSTLELGDSALYLCASSSAGTETSVNEKLFFGSGTQLSVL.

The chain carries TRBV29-1 and TRBJ2-1, with D possibly matching TRBD2 (6 bases). CDR1 and CDR2 from the germline V gene are SQVTM and ANQGSEA. Trimming pared 1 base from V and 8 bases from J, leaving 9 bases between. The CDR3 has 12 amino acids. CDR3 nucleotide sequence: TGCAGCGTTGAAGGACTAGGAGATGAGCAGTTCTTC. It specifies CSVEGLGDEQFF.

This clone was recorded only once. The chain carries TRBV21-1 and TRBJ1-3; no check of the table's D call, TRBD1, against the DNA was made. TRBV21-1 is classified as a pseudogene. This CDR3 comprises 18 residues. CDR3 coding DNA: TGTGCCAGCAGCAAAGTCAGGGGGCGGGGACACTCTGGAAACACCATATATTTT. As protein: CASSKVRGRGHSGNTIYF.

The chain is built from TRBV11-2 and TRBJ1-1; D remains ambiguous. CDR3 length: 14 residues. The V end lost 0 bases, the J end lost 7 bases, and 12 bases lay between the germline ends. Per the germline V gene, CDR1 is SGHAT and CDR2 is FQNNGV. This CDR3 is CASSLDREVHEAFF. The CDR3 DNA reads TGTGCCAGCAGCTTAGATCGAGAGGTACATGAAGCTTTCTTT. Drawing the rest from reference TRBV11-2 and TRBJ1-1, the complete variable domain is EAGVAQSPRYKIIEKRQSVAFWCNPISGHATLYWYQQILGQGPKLLIQFQNNGVVDDSQLPKDRFSAERLKGVDSTLKIQPAKLEDSAVYLCASSLDREVHEAFFGQGTRLTVV.